A selection of T cell receptor beta chains follows, all from one sample in a study of a mutant IDH1 vaccine in newly diagnosed glioma. Which antigens these TCRs recognize remains unknown. Some clones are missing from TCRdb's copy, which holds only in-frame ones; the method was immunoSEQ multiplex PCR. The sample has tens of thousands of clones, roughly 80% seen once. The sample was PBMCs, taken from a glioma patient whose treatment included an IDH1 peptide vaccine. These receptors all come from a man aged 30-40 years with glioma. The CDR3 runs from the conserved cysteine through the conserved F or W. The order of the fields is D gene, V gene, J gene, clone size, CDR3 DNA, CDR3 protein. A D gene is named only where the DNA matches it firmly. Clone size is stated in some rows and not others, as once, few, many or a class when expanded.

TRBD1	TRBV7-9	TRBJ2-2	-	TGTGCCAGCAGCAGGGACAGGGGATTTTACACCGGGGAGCTGTTTTTT	CASSRDRGFYTGELFF
-	TRBV7-9	TRBJ1-2	-	TGTGCCAGCAGACGGGACGGCAACTATGGCTACACCTTC	CASRRDGNYGYTF
TRBD1	TRBV7-9	TRBJ1-1	-	TGTGCCAGCAGCTTAGAAGGTATAGGGGGCCTTGGTGAAGCTTTCTTT	CASSLEGIGGLGEAFF
-	TRBV27	TRBJ1-1	-	TGTGCCAGCAGTTTAAGGGGGAGCACTGAAGCTTTCTTT	CASSLRGSTEAFF
TRBD2	TRBV9	TRBJ2-3	-	TGTGCCAGCAGCGGTAGCGGGGGAGGAGATACGCAGTATTTT	CASSGSGGGDTQYF
TRBD2	TRBV5-1	TRBJ2-1	-	TGCGCCAGCAGATTAGCGGGAGGGCAGTACAATGAGCAGTTCTTC	CASRLAGGQYNEQFF
-	TRBV5-6	TRBJ1-3	-	TGTGCCAGCAGCCGAAATGGACGGACCTCTGGAAACACCATATATTTT	CASSRNGRTSGNTIYF
-	TRBV2	TRBJ1-3	-	TGTGCCAGCAGTGAACAGGGGATGGTACGAGGAGACACCATATATTTT	CASSEQGMVRGDTIYF
-	TRBV27	TRBJ1-1	-	TGTGCCAGCAGTTCCAACTTAGGGTACACTGAAGCTTTCTTT	CASSSNLGYTEAFF
-	TRBV6-1	TRBJ2-7	-	TGTGCCAGCAGTTCTCACGGGGTCAATGAGCAGTACTTC	CASSSHGVNEQYF
-	TRBV30	TRBJ2-7	-	TGTGCCTGGAGTGTGACTAGTTCCGAGCAGTACTTC	CAWSVTSSEQYF
-	TRBV15	TRBJ1-2	-	TGTGCCACCAGCAGTGGGGGCCTCAATGGCTACACCTTC	CATSSGGLNGYTF
TRBD2	TRBV6-6	TRBJ2-1	-	TGTGCCAGCAGTGCCACTAGCGGGAAATACAATGAGCAGTTCTTC	CASSATSGKYNEQFF
TRBD2	TRBV4-1	TRBJ2-2	-	TGCGCCAGCAGCCTCGGACTAGCGGAAAACACCGGGGAGCTGTTTTTT	CASSLGLAENTGELFF
-	TRBV5-6	TRBJ2-7	-	TGTGCCAGCAGCTTGGGGGTCTACGAGCAGTACTTC	CASSLGVYEQYF
-	TRBV10-3	TRBJ1-5	few	TGTGCCATCAGTGAGTCGCCCGGTCAGCCCCAGCATTTT	CAISESPGQPQHF
-	TRBV29-1	TRBJ2-2	-	TGCAGCGTGGGGGGAGCGAACACCGGGGAGCTGTTTTTT	CSVGGANTGELFF
TRBD2	TRBV28	TRBJ2-6	-	TGTGCCAGCAGGGGAGGGCCCTCTGGGGCCAACGTCCTGACTTTC	CASRGGPSGANVLTF
TRBD1	TRBV12-5	TRBJ2-5	few	TGTGCTAGTGGTTTGGTACTAGGACAGGGGTTCCTGGAGACCCAGTACTTC	CASGLVLGQGFLETQYF
TRBD1	TRBV5-1	TRBJ2-7	-	TGCGCCAGCACTTTGGAGGGACAGGGGTCCTCCTACGAGCAGTACTTC	CASTLEGQGSSYEQYF
-	TRBV5-1	TRBJ2-2	-	TGCGCCAGCAGCTGGACCTCCCTCAACACCGGGGAGCTGTTTTTT	CASSWTSLNTGELFF
-	TRBV19	TRBJ1-2	-	TGTGCCAGTGAAGGCCGAGGACACTATGGCTACACCTTC	CASEGRGHYGYTF
-	TRBV4-1	TRBJ2-7	-	TGCGCCAGCAGCCAAGAAGGACAGCCAGTCTACGAGCAGTACTTC	CASSQEGQPVYEQYF
-	TRBV7-9	TRBJ1-1	-	TGTGCCAGCAGCTTGGCCCCGGAGGACACTGAAGCTTTCTTT	CASSLAPEDTEAFF
-	TRBV9	TRBJ1-2	-	TGTGCCAGCAGCACTAAGGAATGGGCCGGGGGGTACTATGGCTACACCTTC	CASSTKEWAGGYYGYTF
-	TRBV5-1	TRBJ1-4	-	TGCGCCAGCAGCTTGGGGTTGCTAACTAATGAAAAACTGTTTTTT	CASSLGLLTNEKLFF
-	TRBV19	TRBJ1-5	-	TGTGCCAGTAGTATTAAAAAGGGCCAGTCGGCCCAGCATTTT	CASSIKKGQSAQHF
-	TRBV19	TRBJ1-1	-	TGTGCCAGTAGTATTTCCCGACAGAACCCTGAAGCTTTCTTT	CASSISRQNPEAFF
-	TRBV5-1	TRBJ2-7	-	TGCGCCAGCAGCTTGGCGGGGGGCGGCTACGAGCAGTACTTC	CASSLAGGGYEQYF
TRBD1	TRBV30	TRBJ1-1	-	TGTGCCTGGAGCGCGGGACAGGGGAATTCAAACACTGAAGCTTTCTTT	CAWSAGQGNSNTEAFF
-	TRBV29-1	TRBJ2-3	-	TGCAGCGTCCCCAGCGCAGATACGCAGTATTTT	CSVPSADTQYF
-	TRBV2	TRBJ1-1	few	TGTGCCAGCAGTGAAACCATAGAAGCTTTCTTT	CASSETIEAFF
-	TRBV5-1	TRBJ1-3	-	TGCGCCAGCAGCTTGGCCCCCTTTCGACAGGTTGATATTGGAAACACCATATATTTT	CASSLAPFRQVDIGNTIYF
TRBD1	TRBV11-1	TRBJ2-7	-	TGTGCCAGCAGCTTAGCTGGGACAGGGCTTTCCTACGAGCAGTACTTC	CASSLAGTGLSYEQYF
-	TRBV6-5	TRBJ2-1	-	TGTGCCAGCAGTCCGAGCGGGACATACTACAATGAGCAGTTCTTC	CASSPSGTYYNEQFF
-	TRBV19	TRBJ1-2	-	TGTGCCAGTAGCCCAAACAGGGCCGCCGGCTACACCTTC	CASSPNRAAGYTF
TRBD2	TRBV7-9	TRBJ2-7	once	TGTGCCAGCAGCTTAGTCCTAGCGGGAGGGGATGACTACGAGCAGTACTTC	CASSLVLAGGDDYEQYF
-	TRBV5-1	TRBJ1-4	-	TGCGCCAGCAGCTCCCGACAGGCAACTAATGAAAAACTGTTTTTT	CASSSRQATNEKLFF
-	TRBV5-8	TRBJ1-4	-	TGTGCCAGCAGCTTGGGTGACAGCCTTAATGAAAAACTGTTTTTT	CASSLGDSLNEKLFF
-	TRBV4-3	TRBJ1-5	-	TGCGCCAGCAGCCAAGACGTAGTGGGCAATCAGCCCCAGCATTTT	CASSQDVVGNQPQHF
-	TRBV2	TRBJ1-6	-	TGTGCCAGCAGCGCAAGGGCACCCCTCCACTTT	CASSARAPLHF
TRBD1	TRBV6-5	TRBJ1-3	-	TGTGCCAGCAGTTACAGACAGGGTAGTAGAAACACCATATATTTT	CASSYRQGSRNTIYF
-	TRBV7-9	TRBJ2-7	few	TGTGCCAGCAGCTCCCTAGCGGAGGGGGTATACGAGCAGTACTTC	CASSSLAEGVYEQYF
-	TRBV2	TRBJ2-2	-	TGTGCCAGCAGACTCGCCCGCAACGGGGAGCTGTTTTTT	CASRLARNGELFF
TRBD1	TRBV9	TRBJ1-2	-	TGTGCCAGCAGCGTAGAGTGGAGGACAGGGGCAAATGGCTACACCTTC	CASSVEWRTGANGYTF
-	TRBV25-1	TRBJ2-1	-	TGTGCCAGCACGGCGAGCTCCTACAATGAGCAGTTCTTC	CASTASSYNEQFF
-	TRBV10-2	TRBJ1-1	-	TGCGCCAGCAGTGAGCTAGAGACAACCACTGAAGCTTTCTTT	CASSELETTTEAFF
TRBD2	TRBV6-6	TRBJ2-1	-	TGTGCCAGCAGTCGTTTAGCGGGGGGGCATGTGGATGAGCAGTTCTTC	CASSRLAGGHVDEQFF